This T cell receptor (beta chain) was recovered during a study of response to subunit inactivated influenza vaccine. General study points: Authors proposed each seasonal influenza vaccination draws in few new T cells.

V shed 8 bases and J shed 1 base, with 15 bases lying between them. The CDR3 totals 14 residues. About this clonotype: Its matching antigen is unknown.

TCRdb re-called the RT-PCR reads through MiXCR, storing one row per CDR3 protein. The sample includes roughly 700,000 distinct CDR3 sequences, about a sixth seen only once; the top ten take around a tenth. The receptor comes from a man over 45 who received an inactivated influenza vaccine. Material: PBMCs from blood, obtained roughly 12 days after vaccination. The V and J genes are TRBV12-3 or TRBV12-4 and TRBJ2-7, with D unclear. CDR3 sequence: CASSLTDTSYEQYF. In DNA, the CDR3 is TGTGCCAGCTCGCTCACCGACACATCCTACGAGCAGTACTTC.